The 31 T cell receptor beta chains given below trace back to one sample, sequenced in a study of CD8+ T cells in alopecia areata. TCR sequencing used cDNA made by reverse transcription of extracted RNA. Method: immunoSEQ multiplex PCR; TCRdb's copy keeps in-frame clones and lacks some. The data hold under 200,000 clones, with approximately 60% observed a single time. Documented treatment: oral pan-JAK inhibitor, 5-10 mg twice daily. The material sequenced was CD4+ T cells sorted from blood, taken at week 24, from a patient treated with tofacitinib. The receptor source for this set is a human donor with alopecia areata.

V gene TRBV29-1 combines with J gene TRBJ2-4; the D gene is possibly TRBD1 (5 bases). The CDR3 loop spans 14 amino acids. In germline, CDR1 is SQVTM, CDR2 ANQGSEA. V lost 4 bases and J 7 bases, leaving 17 bases between the germline ends. The CDR3: CSVVVRGRVNIQYF. For the CDR3, the DNA is TGCAGCGTTGTTGTTAGGGGAAGGGTGAACATTCAGTACTTC.

This sequence joins TRBV11-2 and TRBJ1-6, with 9 bases fitting TRBD1. The CDR3 totals 15 residues. With 7 bases clipped from V and 5 bases from J, the junction kept 6 bases outside the gene matches. The germline CDR1 and CDR2 sequences are SGHAT and FQNNGV. CDR3 bases: TGTGCCAGCAAACTTGACAGGGGGGATAATTCACCCCTCCACTTT. Translated: CASKLDRGDNSPLHF.

This clone was recorded once. The genes are TRBV29-1 and TRBJ2-7, with 8 bases identical to TRBD1. J gave up 5 bases and V 3 bases, and 9 bases lay outside the gene matches. CDR1 SQVTM and CDR2 ANQGSEA come from the germline V gene. The CDR3 has 14 amino acids. CDR3 residues: CSVERLQGAHEQYF. The CDR3, as DNA: TGCAGCGTTGAGAGGCTCCAGGGGGCCCACGAGCAGTACTTC.

The chain uses TRBV13 and TRBJ2-7, with unresolved D. Looked up from germline, CDR1 is PRHDT and CDR2 is FYEKMQ (reference sequence). This CDR3 is built from 11 residues. Trimming pared 5 bases from V and 5 bases from J, leaving 7 bases between. The CDR3 loop reads CASSKRDEQYF. The CDR3, as DNA: TGTGCCAGCAGCAAAAGGGACGAGCAGTACTTC. The complete variable domain, with remaining parts taken from reference TRBV13 and TRBJ2-7, reads AAGVIQSPRHLIKEKRETATLKCYPIPRHDTVYWYQQGPGQDPQFLISFYEKMQSDKGSIPDRFSAQQFSDYHSELNMSSLELGDSALYFCASSKRDEQYFGPGTRLTVT.

There are a few counts of this clone. The genes are TRBV30 and TRBJ1-1; D unresolved. Trimming removed 0 bases at V and 8 bases at J, with 7 bases between. Germline V gene data show CDR1 as GTSNPN and CDR2 as SVGIG (reference sequence). The length of the CDR3 is 11 residues. The CDR3 DNA reads as TGTGCCTGGAGTGTAAATCAGGAAGCTTTCTTT. Its translation: CAWSVNQEAFF. Complete variable domain (other parts from reference TRBV30 and TRBJ1-1): SQTIHQWPATLVQPVGSPLSLECTVEGTSNPNLYWYRQAAGRGLQLLFYSVGIGQISSEVPQNLSASRPQDRQFILSSKKLLLSDSGFYLCAWSVNQEAFFGQGTRLTVV.

This sequence joins TRBV30 and TRBJ1-1; TRBD1 matches at 7 bases. There are 15 residues in the CDR3. Germline CDR1 reads GTSNPN; CDR2 reads SVGIG (reference sequence). The V and J ends lost 2 bases and 7 bases, in that order; junction bases with no gene match: 13. In DNA, the CDR3 is TGTGCCTGGAGTCCACAGGGGCGCCGTAGCCTTGAAGCTTTCTTT. Its protein product is CAWSPQGRRSLEAFF.

V usage is TRBV29-1 and J usage is TRBJ2-1; D gene ambiguous. The CDR3 consists of 12 residues. Germline CDR1 reads SQVTM; CDR2 reads ANQGSEA. V was trimmed by 2 bases and J by 15 bases, leaving 17 bases between them. CDR3 nucleotide sequence: TGCAGCGTTGAATCCCTAAGGCGGCCATGGTTCTTC. Translated: CSVESLRRPWFF.

Points on this clone: The same CDR3 arises from other DNA sequences in this sample as well. The V call is TRBV29-1, the J call TRBJ1-1; D perhaps matches TRBD1 (5 bases). This CDR3 has 13 residues. Per the germline V gene, CDR1 is SQVTM and CDR2 is ANQGSEA. V gave up 6 bases and J gave up 0 bases, with 11 bases separating them. The CDR3 is CSVEGRMNTEAFF. CDR3 DNA: TGCAGCGTGGAGGGACGCATGAACACTGAAGCTTTCTTT.

This rearrangement joins TRBV9 to TRBJ1-2; 7 bases are a match to TRBD1. This CDR3 comprises 14 residues. Germline values: CDR1 SGDLS, CDR2 YYNGEE. J lost 5 bases, V lost 4 bases, and 8 bases had no gene match. CDR3 coding DNA: TGTGCCAGCAGCAGACCGACAGGGTTTTATGGCTACACCTTC. Translation gives CASSRPTGFYGYTF.

This clone showed up just a few times. The rearrangement links TRBV29-1 to TRBJ1-5; possible D gene TRBD1, 6 bases. Germline values: CDR1 SQVTM, CDR2 ANQGSEA. The V end was cut by 6 bases, the J end by 2 bases, with 11 bases between. This CDR3 has 13 amino acids. The CDR3 DNA reads as TGCAGCGTACAGGGTTTTGGCAATCAGCCCCAGCATTTT. Residues: CSVQGFGNQPQHF.

The chain links TRBV5-1 to TRBJ1-2; TRBD1 is a possible D gene (5 bases). V was clipped by 3 bases and J by 5 bases, with 11 bases between them. Germline values: CDR1 SGHRS, CDR2 YFSETQ. The CDR3 covers 13 residues. In nucleotides, the CDR3 is TGCGCCAGCAGCTCCGACAGTAAATATGGCTACACCTTC. It translates to CASSSDSKYGYTF. Drawing the rest from reference TRBV5-1 and TRBJ1-2, the complete variable domain is KAGVTQTPRYLIKTRGQQVTLSCSPISGHRSVSWYQQTPGQGLQFLFEYFSETQRNKGNFPGRFSGRQFSNSRSEMNVSTLELGDSALYLCASSSDSKYGYTFGSGTRLTVV.

This chain joins TRBV6-1 and TRBJ2-7, with D maybe TRBD1 (6 bases). From germline, CDR1 is MNHNS and CDR2 SASEGT. The length of the CDR3 is 13 residues. Trimming left V 6 bases short and J 7 bases short, with 16 bases between. The CDR3 bases are TGTGCCAGCAGCCTCAGGGGCGCCCAAGAGCAGTACTTC. This sequence encodes CASSLRGAQEQYF.

V and J are TRBV18 and TRBJ2-5; possible D gene TRBD2, 6 bases. V shed 2 bases and J shed 2 bases, with 12 bases lying between them. Germline CDR1 KGHSH, CDR2 LQKENI. The CDR3 is 15 amino acids. The CDR3 reads CASSPYSGTQETQYF. The CDR3 DNA reads TGTGCCAGCTCACCATATTCCGGGACTCAAGAGACCCAGTACTTC.

The rearrangement links TRBV7-2 to TRBJ1-5; D possibly corresponds to TRBD1 (6 bases). Trimming stripped 4 bases from V and 7 bases from J, with 11 bases between. This CDR3 region has 13 residues. Looked up from germline, CDR1 is SGHTA and CDR2 is FQGNSA. CDR3 in DNA: TGTGCCAGCAGCTCACAGGGAAACCAGCCCCAGCATTTT. Its protein is CASSSQGNQPQHF.

The chain recombines TRBV29-1 with TRBJ2-5; D unresolved. In germline, CDR1 is SQVTM, CDR2 ANQGSEA. Trimming left V 4 bases short and J 7 bases short, with 13 bases between. This CDR3 spans 12 amino acids. CDR3 DNA: TGCAGCGTTGTTTTATTGGTTGGGACCCAGTACTTC. It codes for CSVVLLVGTQYF. The variable domain in full, with the rest retrieved from reference TRBV29-1 and TRBJ2-5, is SAVISQKPSRDICQRGTSLTIQCQVDSQVTMMFWYRQQPGQSLTLIATANQGSEATYESGFVIDKFPISRPNLTFSTLTVSNMSPEDSSIYLCSVVLLVGTQYFGPGTRLLVL.

The rearrangement links TRBV30 to TRBJ2-3, with D unclear. Germline CDR1 GTSNPN, CDR2 SVGIG (reference sequence). The CDR3 is 11 amino acids. V lost 4 bases, J lost 10 bases, and 12 bases lay in between. The CDR3 loop reads CAWTLEWAQYF. The CDR3 bases are TGTGCCTGGACTCTAGAGTGGGCGCAGTATTTT.

The chain uses TRBV27 and TRBJ2-7; 11 bases match TRBD1. Germline CDR1 reads MNHEY; CDR2 reads SMNVEV (reference sequence). The ends lost 1 base at V and 4 bases at J; junction bases unmatched: 6. This CDR3 region has 16 residues. The CDR3 is CASSLLGTGGLYEQYF. The CDR3 nucleotides read TGTGCCAGCAGTTTATTGGGGACAGGGGGGTTGTACGAGCAGTACTTC.

The chain joins TRBV19 to TRBJ1-1, with 7 bases identical to TRBD1. Germline V lookup: CDR1 LNHDA, CDR2 SQIVND (reference sequence). After removal of 7 bases from V and 0 bases from J, the junction contained 8 bases not matched to a gene. The CDR3 covers 15 residues. The CDR3: CASMFHGTVNTEAFF. The CDR3 DNA sequence: TGTGCCAGTATGTTTCACGGGACAGTGAACACTGAAGCTTTCTTT.

Details on this clone: Distinct nucleotide sequences in the sample also encode this CDR3. The chain employs TRBV29-1 and TRBJ2-3, with D perhaps TRBD1 (5 bases). This CDR3 is 13 amino acids long. Trimming cost V 6 bases and J 2 bases, with 12 bases left between them. Looked up from germline, CDR1 is SQVTM and CDR2 is ANQGSEA. The CDR3 coding sequence is TGCAGCGTCGCAGGGCGGTCCACAGATACGCAGTATTTT. Translation: CSVAGRSTDTQYF.

CDR3 nucleotide sequence: TGTGCCAGCTCACGAACCGGGGGCCGTGGCGAGACCCAGTACTTC. Translated, it gives CASSRTGGRGETQYF. This chain links TRBV18 with TRBJ2-5; D possibly matches TRBD1 or TRBD2 (6 bases each). The CDR3 loop spans 15 amino acids. Per the germline V gene, CDR1 is KGHSH and CDR2 is LQKENI. V lost 4 bases, J lost 5 bases, and 17 bases lay in between. The full variable domain, rest sourced from reference TRBV18 and TRBJ2-5, is NAGVMQNPRHLVRRRGQEARLRCSPMKGHSHVYWYRQLPEEGLKFMVYLQKENIIDESGMPKERFSAEFPKEGPSILRIQQVVRGDSAAYFCASSRTGGRGETQYFGPGTRLLVL.

Turning to this clone: A read error may account for a junction end that differs from germline. The V gene is TRBV28, the J gene TRBJ1-5; the match to TRBD1 covers 7 bases. The CDR3 loop spans 17 amino acids. Germline lookup yields CDR1 MDHEN and CDR2 SYDVKM. The CDR3 DNA is TGTGCCAGCAGCTTATCACAGGGGATATATAGCAATCAGCCCCAGCATTTT. This translates into CASSLSQGIYSNQPQHF.

As regards this clone: The same CDR3 is also encoded by other DNA sequences in this sample. The rearrangement links TRBV30 to TRBJ1-5; D is unclear. Trimming stripped 4 bases from V and 0 bases from J, with 7 bases between. CDR1 GTSNPN and CDR2 SVGIG come from the germline V gene (reference sequence). The CDR3 consists of 13 residues. The DNA for the CDR3 is TGTGCCTGGAACCGGTATAGCAATCAGCCCCAGCATTTT. This encodes CAWNRYSNQPQHF.

V and J are TRBV5-1 and TRBJ2-7, with 10 bases matching TRBD1. This CDR3 contains 17 residues. V lost 4 bases to trimming and J lost 2 bases; unmatched junction nucleotides: 12. The germline V gene has CDR1 SGHRS and CDR2 YFSETQ. This chain's CDR3 is CASSPPPKDRGAYEQYF. CDR3 bases: TGCGCCAGCAGCCCACCCCCAAAGGACAGGGGGGCCTACGAGCAGTACTTC.

The chain joins TRBV27 to TRBJ1-5, with D possibly matching TRBD1 (5 bases). Germline CDR1 reads MNHEY; CDR2 reads SMNVEV (reference sequence). The CDR3 is made up of 14 amino acids. V was clipped by 6 bases and J by 6 bases, with 15 bases between them. The CDR3 nucleotides read TGTGCCAGCAGCCAGAAGGCAGGGCTTCAGCCCCAGCATTTT. Translating gives CASSQKAGLQPQHF.

The chain combines TRBV11-3 with TRBJ2-3; no reliable D call. Trimming removed 4 bases at V and 2 bases at J, with 1 base between. Germline-derived CDR1 and CDR2 are SGHNT and YENEEA. This CDR3 contains 11 residues. CDR3 nucleotides: TGTGCCAGCAGCTCCACAGATACGCAGTATTTT. The encoded protein is CASSSTDTQYF.

This rearrangement joins TRBV5-6 to TRBJ2-5; 7 bases agree with TRBD2. The CDR3 has 12 amino acids. Germline CDR1 SGHDT, CDR2 YYEEEE. Trimming took 4 bases from V and 7 from J; bases not matched to a gene: 4. CDR3 bases: TGTGCCAGCAGCGGGTCGGGAGGGACCCAGTACTTC. Amino acids: CASSGSGGTQYF.

V usage is TRBV2 and J usage is TRBJ2-1, with D perhaps TRBD2 (5 bases). CDR3 length: 11 residues. Germline V gene data show CDR1 as SNHLY and CDR2 as FYNNEI. The V and J ends lost 5 bases and 12 bases respectively, with 11 bases between them. The CDR3, as DNA: TGTGCCAGCAGTAGCGGCCCATGGCAGTTCTTC. This codes for CASSSGPWQFF.

This clone appeared a few times. The rearrangement uses TRBV15 and TRBJ1-5; the D is unclear. Germline lookup yields CDR1 LNHNV and CDR2 YYDKDF (reference sequence). Trimming took 0 bases from V and 6 from J, leaving 9 bases between them. The CDR3 runs to 14 residues. In DNA, the CDR3 is TGTGCCACCAGCAGAGAAGCATCCCCTCAGCCCCAGCATTTT. Amino acids: CATSREASPQPQHF.

On this clone itself: The same CDR3 can be traced to other DNA sequences in this sample. The chain links TRBV18 to TRBJ1-5, with 7 nucleotides matching TRBD1. J lost 2 bases, V lost 1 base, and 2 bases had no gene match. The CDR3 contains 15 residues. The germline CDR1 and CDR2 sequences are KGHSH and LQKENI. CDR3 in DNA: TGTGCCAGCTCACCACTAGGACAGGGCAATCAGCCCCAGCATTTT. The encoded protein is CASSPLGQGNQPQHF.

This clone was observed a handful of times. Other DNA sequences of this sample code for an identical CDR3. The rearrangement joins TRBV5-1 to TRBJ2-1; D might be TRBD2 (5 bases). CDR1 SGHRS and CDR2 YFSETQ come from the germline V gene. CDR3 length: 12 residues. V was cut by 4 bases and J by 10 bases, with 12 bases left in between. CDR3 region: CASSPDLDEQFF. In DNA, the CDR3 is TGCGCCAGCAGCCCGGACTTGGACGAGCAGTTCTTC.

The chain recombines TRBV4-1 with TRBJ1-6, with 10 bases identical to TRBD1. The length of the CDR3 is 16 residues. The V gene end was trimmed by 1 base and the J gene end by 12 bases; junction bases not matched to a gene: 9. CDR1 is MGHRA, CDR2 YSYEKL, per germline. As DNA, the CDR3 is TGCGCCAGCAGCCAAGTAGGGGACAGGGGAACGGGACCCCTCCACTTT. This sequence encodes CASSQVGDRGTGPLHF.